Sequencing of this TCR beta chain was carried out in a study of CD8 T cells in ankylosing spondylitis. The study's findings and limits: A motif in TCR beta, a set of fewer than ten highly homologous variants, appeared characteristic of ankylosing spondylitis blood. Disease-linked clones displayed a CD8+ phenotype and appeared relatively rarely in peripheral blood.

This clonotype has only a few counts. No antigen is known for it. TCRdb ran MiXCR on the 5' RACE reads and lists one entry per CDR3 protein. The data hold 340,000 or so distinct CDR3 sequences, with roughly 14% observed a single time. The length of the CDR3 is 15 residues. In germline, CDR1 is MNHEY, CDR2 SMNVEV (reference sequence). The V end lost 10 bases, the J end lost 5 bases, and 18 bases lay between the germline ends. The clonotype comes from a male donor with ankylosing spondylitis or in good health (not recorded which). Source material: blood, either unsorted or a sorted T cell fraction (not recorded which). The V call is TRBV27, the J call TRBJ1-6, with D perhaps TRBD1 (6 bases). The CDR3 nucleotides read TGTGCCACCAAGGCGGCAGGGGCCAATAATTCACCCCTCCACTTT. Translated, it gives CATKAAGANNSPLHF.